A single sample is the source of the 27 T cell receptor beta chains below, sequenced in a study of CXCR3-negative and CXCR3-positive naive CD8 T cells. These receptors have no identified antigens. Study-level findings and limits: Relative to CXCR3-negative naive cells, CXCR3-positive naive cells had more hydrophobic TRB CDR3s.

The authors made the TRB cDNA libraries by 5' RACE using UMI labels. From its re-call of the 5' RACE reads, TCRdb lists each CDR3 protein once, without DNA. The table for this sample gives approximately 96,000 distinct CDR3 sequences. Sequencing used naive CXCR3+ CD8+ T cells from blood. As to subset: CD45RO-CCR7+CD27+CD95- naive CD8+ T cells expressing CXCR3 (TNR3+). The receptors here all came from a human donor in good health. Some clones in this sample may be carry-over from other donors' samples.

The chain joins TRBV2 to TRBJ2-1; TCRdb's D call, TRBD2, is unchecked because there is no DNA. Germline lookup yields CDR1 SNHLY and CDR2 FYNNEI. The CDR3 is 14 amino acids. CDR3 protein: CASRPSGVYNEQFF.

The rearrangement links TRBV7-8 to TRBJ2-7; TCRdb indicates TRBD2, and absent DNA this call remains unverified. The CDR3 is 21 amino acids. Germline V lookup: CDR1 SGHVS, CDR2 FQNEAQ. The CDR3 sequence is CASSLGRLSTSGGAIGNEQYF.

CDR3 residues: CSAVYLGISYNEQFF. The rearrangement joins TRBV20-1 to TRBJ2-1. CDR3 size: 15 residues. Looked up from germline, CDR1 is DFQATT and CDR2 is SNEGSKA (reference sequence).

V is TRBV27 and J is TRBJ2-1; there is no DNA to check the TCRdb D call of TRBD1. Germline lookup yields CDR1 MNHEY and CDR2 SMNVEV (reference sequence). The CDR3 length is 12 residues. This CDR3 reads CASTTGENEQFF.

V gene TRBV7-2 combines with J gene TRBJ2-3; TCRdb's assignment of TRBD2 cannot be checked, as there is no DNA. Germline loops: CDR1 SGHTA, CDR2 FQGNSA. The CDR3 contains 17 residues. This chain's CDR3 is CASSLVRLAGGTDTQYF.

V and J are TRBV7-2 and TRBJ2-1; TCRdb indicates TRBD1, and absent DNA this call remains unverified. This CDR3 contains 14 residues. Germline V gene lookup returns CDR1 SGHTA and CDR2 FQGNSA. This CDR3 is CASSLEGERNEQFF. The variable domain in full, with the rest retrieved from reference TRBV7-2 and TRBJ2-1, is GAGVSQSPSNKVTEKGKDVELRCDPISGHTALYWYRQSLGQGLEFLIYFQGNSAPDKSGLPSDRFSAERTGGSVSTLTIQRTQQEDSAVYLCASSLEGERNEQFFGPGTRLTVL.

The rearrangement links TRBV12-3 or TRBV12-4 to TRBJ2-5; no DNA is available, so the TRBD2 call from TCRdb remains unchecked. This CDR3 has 14 residues. CDR3 residues: CASSVLAAHGTQYF.

This chain links TRBV12-3 or TRBV12-4 with TRBJ1-3. The CDR3 runs to 14 residues. The CDR3 here is CASSFRPRGNTIYF.

The chain is built from TRBV28 and TRBJ2-2; TCRdb calls TRBD1, which cannot be checked without DNA. The CDR3 spans 15 residues. Germline V gene data show CDR1 as MDHEN and CDR2 as SYDVKM. The CDR3 reads CASSFRGLNTGELFF.

The CDR3 spells CASSQDTSGVSYEQYF. V and J are TRBV4-3 and TRBJ2-7; TCRdb lists TRBD2, though no DNA is available to test this call. From germline, CDR1 is LGHNA and CDR2 YSLEER. This CDR3 has 16 residues.

The CDR3 sequence is CASSPPGQIPYEQYF. The chain is built from TRBV7-2 and TRBJ2-7; TCRdb indicates TRBD1, and absent DNA this call remains unverified. CDR3 length: 15 residues. From germline, CDR1 is SGHTA and CDR2 FQGNSA.

The J gene is TRBJ2-2, the V gene TRBV10-3; the D call of TRBD2 rests on TCRdb alone, since no DNA is present to check it. Looked up from germline, CDR1 is ENHRY and CDR2 is SYGVKD. The CDR3 length is 15 residues. CDR3 protein: CATRDSSGVSGELFF.

CDR3 in amino acids: CSVDKLAGTEETQYF. V is TRBV29-1 and J is TRBJ2-5; TCRdb reports TRBD2, a call that lacks DNA to check it against. Per the germline V gene, CDR1 is SQVTM and CDR2 is ANQGSEA. The CDR3 runs to 15 residues.

The CDR3 loop reads CASDGNTEAFF. The chain recombines TRBV6-2 or TRBV6-3 with TRBJ1-1. This CDR3 is built from 11 residues. The germline V gene has CDR1 MNHEY and CDR2 SVGEGT.

The chain has TRBV29-1 and TRBJ2-2. Looked up from germline, CDR1 is SQVTM and CDR2 is ANQGSEA. CDR3 length equals 13 residues. The CDR3 protein is CSVEGQNTGELFF.

The chain uses TRBV7-9 and TRBJ1-5; with no DNA, the TCRdb D assignment of TRBD1 cannot be verified. Germline V gives CDR1 SEHNR, CDR2 FQNEAQ (reference sequence). The CDR3 has 13 residues. The CDR3 reads CASRLDRYQPQHF. The full variable domain, with the rest looked up from reference TRBV7-9 and TRBJ1-5, is DTGVSQNPRHKITKRGQNVTFRCDPISEHNRLYWYRQTLGQGPEFLTYFQNEAQLEKSRLLSDRFSAERPKGSFSTLEIQRTEQGDSAMYLCASRLDRYQPQHFGDGTRLSIL.

The genes are TRBV14 and TRBJ2-3. Germline V gives CDR1 SGHDN, CDR2 FVKESK. CDR3 length: 15 residues. CDR3 sequence: CASSKILGGTDTQYF.

The CDR3 is CSVEEAAGASSYEQYF. The chain employs TRBV29-1 and TRBJ2-7; there is no DNA to check the TCRdb D call of TRBD2. This CDR3 is built from 16 residues. Germline V lookup: CDR1 SQVTM, CDR2 ANQGSEA.

This chain links TRBV7-9 with TRBJ2-3; TCRdb outputs TRBD2, but without DNA this stays unchecked. CDR1 is SEHNR, CDR2 FQNEAQ, per germline (reference sequence). This CDR3 region has 18 residues. The CDR3 sequence: CASSLARLAGASAYTQYF.

V usage is TRBV4-2 and J usage is TRBJ2-3; with no DNA, the TCRdb D assignment of TRBD2 cannot be verified. Germline V gene data show CDR1 as LGHNA and CDR2 as YNFKEQ. This CDR3 contains 19 residues. The CDR3 protein is CASSHEYQLGLADTDTQYF.

The rearrangement uses TRBV6-5 and TRBJ2-7; the TCRdb D gene call, TRBD2, has no DNA to confirm it. This CDR3 has 14 residues. The V gene's germline CDR1 is MNHEY and CDR2 SVGAGI. CDR3 amino acids: CASSYSARAHEQYF.

The rearrangement uses TRBV6-1 and TRBJ2-1; TCRdb designates TRBD1, a call that cannot be tested without DNA. CDR1 MNHNS and CDR2 SASEGT come from the germline V gene. This CDR3 is 16 amino acids long. The CDR3 loop reads CASSEPWGVSYNEQFF.

The rearrangement uses TRBV24-1 and TRBJ2-7; TCRdb's D call, TRBD2, is unchecked because there is no DNA. Germline lookup yields CDR1 KGHDR and CDR2 SFDVKD. This CDR3 is 12 amino acids long. The CDR3 sequence: CATSDGGTSLYF.

The chain couples TRBV20-1 to TRBJ2-3; the TRBD2 assignment by TCRdb is unverifiable without DNA. Germline V gene data show CDR1 as DFQATT and CDR2 as SNEGSKA (reference sequence). This CDR3 region has 15 residues. The CDR3 protein is CSADYPGGSSDTQYF.

V is TRBV14 and J is TRBJ1-1. The CDR3 has 15 residues. CDR1 and CDR2 (germline): SGHDN, FVKESK. CDR3: CASSQDAGMWTEAFF.

The chain links TRBV4-1 to TRBJ2-7. Germline V CDR1 and CDR2: MGHRA, YSYEKL. The CDR3 runs 17 residues. CDR3 in amino acids: CASSQTTSARDSYEQYF.

The chain links TRBV7-8 to TRBJ2-6; with no DNA, the TCRdb D assignment of TRBD2 cannot be verified. The CDR3 contains 18 residues. CDR1 and CDR2 from the germline V gene are SGHVS and FQNEAQ. CDR3 amino acids: CASSRLGHSSSGANVLTF.